Presented here are 19 T cell receptor beta chains from one specimen sequenced in a study of cytomegalovirus exposure and HLA in healthy donors. The study ran its PCR with 60 Vbeta and 13 Jbeta primers. This table comes from immunoSEQ multiplex PCR, and its TCRdb copy is limited to in-frame clones, with some not included. In the table there are 230,000 or so clones, over 90% of which are singletons. Input material: PBMCs. These receptors all stem from a girl aged 2 to 9 in good health and CMV-seronegative.

This clone was seen just once. The chain uses TRBV19 and TRBJ1-2; TRBD1 matches at 8 bases. Germline CDR1 LNHDA, CDR2 SQIVND (reference sequence). The CDR3 covers 13 residues. V lost 8 bases, J lost 5 bases, and 7 bases stayed unmatched. In DNA form, the CDR3 reads TGTGCCAGTTTGGACAGGGCCACATATGGCTACACCTTC. The encoded protein is CASLDRATYGYTF.

The chain combines TRBV5-1 with TRBJ2-7; D may be TRBD2 (6 bases). The V gene lost 4 bases and the J gene lost 4 bases, with 15 bases spanning the gap. The germline gives CDR1 SGHRS, CDR2 YFSETQ. The CDR3 totals 14 residues. The CDR3 region has the DNA TGCGCCAGCAGCCTTCGGGACTCCGGGTACGAGCAGTACTTC. It codes for CASSLRDSGYEQYF.

Turning to this clone: The germline gene is not matched at one end of the junction; a read error may be the cause. The V and J genes are TRBV7-9 and TRBJ2-1, with a weak D call TRBD2 (6 bases). Looked up from germline, CDR1 is SEHNR and CDR2 is FQNEAQ (reference sequence). The CDR3 spans 14 residues. The CDR3 is CSSSLVTSRNEQFF. The CDR3 region has the DNA TGTTCCAGCAGCTTAGTTACTAGCCGCAATGAGCAGTTCTTC.

This chain connects TRBV6-5 to TRBJ1-4, with D maybe TRBD1 (6 bases). The CDR3 consists of 15 residues. Germline V gene data show CDR1 as MNHEY and CDR2 as SVGAGI. V was cut by 5 bases and J by 6 bases, with 16 bases left in between. This chain's CDR3 is CASSGYRAIDEKLFF. The CDR3 nucleotides read TGTGCCAGCAGTGGATACAGGGCAATAGATGAAAAACTGTTTTTT.

The genes are TRBV5-4 and TRBJ1-2; 8 nucleotides align to TRBD1. V lost 6 bases, J lost 6 bases, and 16 bases stayed unmatched. The CDR3 contains 16 residues. Germline-derived CDR1 and CDR2 are SGHNT and YYREEE (reference sequence). The CDR3 bases are TGTGCCAGCACCCCGGCTGTAGCAGGGGGCGCGAATGGCTACACCTTC. It yields the protein CASTPAVAGGANGYTF.

The V and J genes are TRBV6-6 and TRBJ1-3; tentative D call: TRBD1 (6 bases). The germline V gene has CDR1 MNHNY and CDR2 SVGAGI (reference sequence). Trimming stripped 5 bases from V and 2 bases from J, with 16 bases between. CDR3 length: 16 amino acids. The CDR3 DNA reads as TGTGCCAGCAGTACGCCGGGACGACAGGCTGGAAACACCATATATTTT. Translating it yields CASSTPGRQAGNTIYF.

The sample holds one count of this clone. This sequence joins TRBV2 and TRBJ2-5, with TRBD1 as a possible D gene (7 bases). The better agreement between TRBJ2-7 and the DNA end casts doubt on the J call. The germline gives CDR1 SNHLY, CDR2 FYNNEI. The CDR3 loop spans 16 amino acids. The CDR3 here is CASSERGAGQTYEQYF. The CDR3 bases are TGTGCCAGCAGTGAAAGGGGTGCGGGACAGACCTACGAGCAGTACTTC.

The chain combines TRBV5-1 with TRBJ1-1; 8 positions agree with TRBD1. Germline V gene lookup returns CDR1 SGHRS and CDR2 YFSETQ. This CDR3 comprises 14 residues. Germline trimming cut 4 bases from V and 3 bases from J; bases unmatched to any gene: 5. CDR3 sequence (DNA): TGCGCCAGCAGCCGGACAGGGTATGACACTGAAGCTTTCTTT. This sequence encodes CASSRTGYDTEAFF.

This chain links TRBV4-2 with TRBJ1-1; D is perhaps TRBD1 (6 bases). Trimming removed 3 bases at V and 2 bases at J, with 16 bases between. In germline, CDR1 is LGHNA, CDR2 YNFKEQ. This CDR3 has 16 amino acids. The CDR3 spells CASSHGSGAINTEAFF. As DNA, the CDR3 is TGTGCCAGCAGCCATGGTTCAGGGGCAATCAACACTGAAGCTTTCTTT.

The CDR3 protein is CASSLELGMNQPQHF. CDR3 bases: TGCGCCAGCAGCTTGGAACTCGGGATGAATCAGCCCCAGCATTTT. The rearrangement joins TRBV5-1 to TRBJ1-5; D ambiguous. The CDR3 is 15 amino acids. V gave up 0 bases and J gave up 4 bases, with 11 bases separating them. Germline V lookup: CDR1 SGHRS, CDR2 YFSETQ.

The J gene is TRBJ2-3, the V gene TRBV2, with 7 bases lining up with TRBD2. The germline CDR1 and CDR2 sequences are SNHLY and FYNNEI. The CDR3 is 16 residues long. Germline trimming cut 7 bases from V and 0 bases from J; bases unmatched to any gene: 10. As DNA, the CDR3 is TGTGCCAGCACAGGGCGGGGGTACTCTAGCACAGATACGCAGTATTTT. Translated, it gives CASTGRGYSSTDTQYF. The full variable domain, with the rest looked up from reference TRBV2 and TRBJ2-3, is EPEVTQTPSHQVTQMGQEVILRCVPISNHLYFYWYRQILGQKVEFLVSFYNNEISEKSEIFDDQFSVERPDGSNFTLKIRSTKLEDSAMYFCASTGRGYSSTDTQYFGPGTRLTVL.

This chain links TRBV11-2 with TRBJ2-2; D uncertain. The CDR3 sequence is 15 residues long. CDR1 is SGHAT, CDR2 FQNNGV, per germline. Between the trimmed V and J ends, which lost 5 bases and 0 bases, there was a span of 10 bases. CDR3 DNA sequence: TGTGCCAGCAGCCTGGGCCTTTCGAACACCGGGGAGCTGTTTTTT. Translated, it gives CASSLGLSNTGELFF.

The V and J genes are TRBV6-4 and TRBJ2-1, with 9 bases that match TRBD2. Germline V CDR1 and CDR2: MRHNA, SNTAGT. Trimming cost V 0 bases and J 8 bases; bases outside gene matches: 5. The CDR3 has 15 residues. The CDR3 DNA reads as TGTGCCAGCAGTGACTCTGGCGGGAGGGCCTATGAGCAGTTCTTC. Translation: CASSDSGGRAYEQFF.

The chain is built from TRBV28 and TRBJ1-1, with D tentatively TRBD1 (5 bases). Trimming removed 5 bases from V and 8 bases from J, with 12 bases in between. This CDR3 is 12 amino acids long. Per the germline V gene, CDR1 is MDHEN and CDR2 is SYDVKM. Here the CDR3 DNA reads TGTGCCAGCAGTAAAGTACAGGTAGAAGCTTTCTTT. Translating gives CASSKVQVEAFF.

V and J are TRBV7-3 and TRBJ2-3, with 9 bases that match TRBD2. V lost 3 bases, J lost 4 bases, and 5 bases stayed unmatched. The V gene's germline CDR1 is SGHTA and CDR2 FQGTGA. The CDR3 has 15 residues. CDR3 protein: CASSLGLASPDTQYF. The CDR3 region has the DNA TGTGCCAGCAGCTTGGGACTAGCCTCACCAGATACGCAGTATTTT.

The genes are TRBV7-9 and TRBJ2-1; a weak D match, TRBD1 (6 bases). Trimming shortened V by 7 bases and J by 5 bases, and 15 bases separated the two germline ends. Germline V lookup: CDR1 SEHNR, CDR2 FQNEAQ (reference sequence). The CDR3 length is 14 residues. This chain's CDR3 is CASKGADSDNEQFF. CDR3 coding DNA: TGTGCCAGCAAGGGAGCGGACAGCGACAATGAGCAGTTCTTC.

This clone was counted only a few times. The chain is built from TRBV2 and TRBJ2-7; 8 bases line up with TRBD1. Germline CDR1 reads SNHLY; CDR2 reads FYNNEI. Unmatched junction bases numbered 6, after V lost 6 bases and J lost 5 bases. The CDR3 covers 13 residues. DNA for the CDR3: TGTGCCAGCAGGAGGACAGGGCCCCACGAGCAGTACTTC. Residues: CASRRTGPHEQYF.

The CDR3 loop is CASSTSTSGGIQYF. CDR3 nucleotide sequence: TGTGCCAGCAGTACCTCGACTAGCGGTGGCATTCAGTACTTC. V is TRBV5-6 and J is TRBJ2-4; 9 bases match TRBD2. The CDR3 consists of 14 residues. The germline CDR1 and CDR2 sequences are SGHDT and YYEEEE. The trim removed 5 bases at V and 9 bases at J, leaving 9 bases unmatched.

The rearrangement joins TRBV6-5 to TRBJ2-7, with TRBD2 identical over 8 bases. The CDR3 spans 12 residues. From germline, CDR1 is MNHEY and CDR2 SVGAGI. Losses at the gene ends were 8 bases for V and 2 bases for J; bases not matched to a gene: 2. As DNA, the CDR3 is TGTGCCAGCCAGCGGGAGCCCTACGAGCAGTACTTC. This codes for CASQREPYEQYF.